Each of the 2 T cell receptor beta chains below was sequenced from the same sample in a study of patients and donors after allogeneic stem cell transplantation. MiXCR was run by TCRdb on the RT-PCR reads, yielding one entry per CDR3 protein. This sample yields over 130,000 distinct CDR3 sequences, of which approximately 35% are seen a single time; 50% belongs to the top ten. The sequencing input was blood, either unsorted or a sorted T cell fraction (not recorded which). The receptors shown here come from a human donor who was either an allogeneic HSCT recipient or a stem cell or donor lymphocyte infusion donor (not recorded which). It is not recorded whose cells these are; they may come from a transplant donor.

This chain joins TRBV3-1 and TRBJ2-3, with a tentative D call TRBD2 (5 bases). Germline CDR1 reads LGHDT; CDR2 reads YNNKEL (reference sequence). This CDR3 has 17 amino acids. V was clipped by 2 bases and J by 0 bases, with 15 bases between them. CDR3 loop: CASSQYPGNTSTDTQYF. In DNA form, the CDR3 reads TGTGCCAGCAGCCAATACCCGGGAAATACTAGCACAGATACGCAGTATTTT.

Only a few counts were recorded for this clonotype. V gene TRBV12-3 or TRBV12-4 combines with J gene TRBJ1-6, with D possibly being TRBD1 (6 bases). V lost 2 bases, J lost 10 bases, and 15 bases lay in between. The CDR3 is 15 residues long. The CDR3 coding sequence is TGTGCCAGCAGTTTATCCACCGGGGGCCGATCACCCCTCCACTTT. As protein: CASSLSTGGRSPLHF.